This section outlines one T cell receptor beta chain sequence together with its context. The RNA input was about 0.5 to 1 ug, and it was reverse transcribed with random hexamers. TCRdb itself ran the immunoSEQ multiplex PCR reads through MiXCR, one entry per CDR3 protein. The repertoire holds roughly 120,000 distinct CDR3 sequences, with around 94% as singletons. This entry comes from a study of CD8 T cells in Susac syndrome. CDR1 and CDR2 from the germline V gene are LGHDT and YNNKEL (reference sequence). Trimming stripped 4 bases from V and 1 base from J, with 11 bases between. The CDR3 is made up of 14 amino acids.

This TCR came from a human donor in good health. The V gene is TRBV3-1, the J gene TRBJ2-7, with unresolved D. Material for sequencing was CD4+ T cells from PBMCs. The CDR3 sequence: CASSLEARSYEQYF. The CDR3 nucleotides are TGTGCCAGCAGCCTCGAGGCTAGATCCTACGAGCAGTACTTC.